The T cell receptor (beta chain) described here comes from a study of blood T cells in healthy people across ages (dated by TCRdb to between 2014 and 2017). Regarding the study in general: In model experiments, template switching captured roughly one uniquely barcoded TCR beta cDNA molecule for every two T cells. The study measured age-related changes in TCR beta repertoire diversity using deep sequencing normalized with unique cDNA molecular identifiers. For two donors (one aged 18 to 29 and one aged 80 or older), the study analyzed two additional independent replicas of 1 million unique cDNA reads from the same blood draw. The donors were split into four age groups: young (average roughly 15 years), middle-aged (more than 35), aged (over 55) and long-lived (roughly 77).

The germline V gene (reference sequence) provides CDR1 LNHNV and CDR2 YYDKDF. V loses 5 bases, J loses 1 base, and the germline ends lie 5 bases apart. From cysteine to phenylalanine, the CDR3 is 12 amino acids long. CDR3 DNA only is kept here, 36 bases in frame from base 1. Systemically healthy Caucasian individuals from Russia, some 40 in total and aged 6 to 90 years, were included as donors. Around 10 milliliters of peripheral blood were collected from each donor into EDTA-treated Vacutainer tubes. Ficoll-Paque density-gradient centrifugation was used to isolate PBMCs, with at least 6.5 million per sample. Trizol reagent was used to extract total RNA from the PBMCs, yielding at least 6 micrograms per sample. The percentages of naive CD45RAhigh/CD27high T cells were determined by flow cytometry on a PBMC aliquot from every donor. The receptor library was made with 5' RACE. Sequencing took place on an Illumina HiSeq 2500. A second PCR of about 7 to 12 cycles was performed with a sample-barcoded 5' primer and a J-beta primer mix. A unique molecular identifier was introduced onto each TCR beta cDNA molecule by a template-switch 5' adaptor carrying 12 random nucleotides. Each sample yielded at least 2.5 million CDR3-containing paired-end reads. First-strand cDNA was synthesized from all RNA with the Mint cDNA synthesis kit, primed by a TRBC-specific oligonucleotide. After uracil-DNA glycosylase treatment, a first 18-cycle PCR used universal primers M1SS and BC2_uni_R on all cDNA. As for the authors' bioinformatics: Each sample was normalized by randomly selecting 1 million high-quality reads, each carrying a distinct molecular identifier. Reads sharing molecular identifiers were discarded rather than binned into consensus sequences. MiTCR, set to a Q25 quality threshold and the strictest error-elimination algorithm, was used for CDR3 identification, clonotype clustering and error correction. Lower-bound total TCR beta diversity was estimated with a nonparametric unseen species model using Euler transformation. The public reads were run again by TCRdb, first through fastp at Q25 and then through MiXCR, and only productive beta chains were kept. Identical CDR3 protein sequences are pooled into one entry, listed with their most common genes and DNA. In this record, the V and J calls reflect TCRdb's handling and not the investigators' own analysis. The sample has 750,000 to 1,000,000 distinct CDR3 sequences on record, 25% to 30% of them singletons. Roughly 10% of the sample goes to the ten largest clones.

Paper-wide results and their limitations: Donor CMV infection status was unknown, potentially confounding age-related changes in expanded clonotypes. Because profiling used bulk unsorted PBMCs, naive and antigen-experienced compartments could not be compared conclusively. Total diversity estimates from one million sequenced T cells were considered lower bounds and underestimates. Observed TCR beta diversity per million T cells fell roughly linearly with age, and a significant reduction was already apparent by age roughly 40. Observed TCR beta diversity correlated strongly with the percentage of naive T cells measured by flow cytometry. Compared with the aged group, more naive CD4+ T cells, fewer expanded clones and increased TCR diversity were shown by the long-lived group, suggesting age selection.

Concerning this clonotype: The antigen it binds to is not known. No base quality information exists; no much larger clone differs at one position.

These same data were also listed under a study on T cells of mothers and their children. The second paper further reports: Donors were nine systemically healthy Caucasian individuals: three mothers and their six children. cDNA synthesis consumed the entire amount of extracted RNA, loaded at about 1.6 ug RNA in each 15 ul reaction. Sample barcodes and 2-4 random nucleotides were added via the M1S primer in the second PCR. Over 8 million TCR beta CDR3 reads came from each mother, compared with some 3 million reads from each child. Thymic selection shapes the output of TCR recombination in a similar way in related and unrelated pairs, and inherited differences have a minor effect. Related mother-child pairs always showed normalized repertoire overlap that was slightly higher than in unrelated mother-child pairs, though the difference was never significant. No persistent microchimeric T cell clones were detected, at a sensitivity of about 100 clones per million clonotypes. The study used deep NGS to compare TCR beta repertoires of mothers and children, seeking features distinguishing related mother-child pairs from unrelated individuals. On average, the children were approximately 11 +/- 4 years old, while the mothers were about 37 +/- 4 years old. After adapter ligation with NEBNext reagents, the libraries were sequenced on Illumina HiSeq 2000 with 100+100 nt paired-end reads. Mother and child libraries were prepared a month apart and sequenced in separate runs to prevent cross-contamination. For each donor, between roughly 500,000 and 2,100,000 distinct TCR beta clonotypes were identified. Naive TCR beta clonotypes were estimated from low-frequency clonotypes matched to each donor's FACS-determined naive share, without sorting.

The chain was built from TRBV15 and TRBJ2-5, with the D gene call left open. The TCR sequence derives from a middle-aged woman in good health. The sequencing sample was made of blood. The DNA reads as follows: TGTGCCACCAGCGGCAGCCAAGAGACCCAGTACTTC. Protein translation: CATSGSQETQYF.